Included here is one TCR beta chain sequence, with context. The antigen is undetermined. V was trimmed by 4 bases and J by 8 bases, leaving 12 bases between them. The CDR3 extends over 13 amino acids. Germline V gives CDR1 SGHRS, CDR2 YFSETQ. Using immunoSEQ multiplex PCR, the repertoire was profiled, and TCRdb retains in-frame clones only, with some absent. The table has 90,000 to 100,000 clones, 85% to 90% seen once. This entry comes from a study of T cell responses to AZD1222 COVID-19 vaccine. Study observations and caveats: Among those given AZD1222, only five or six were seropositive at baseline. Nearly half of spike-specific TCRs reportedly target variant regions that are unmutated in the B.1.351 and B.1.1.7 variants.

The receptor comes from an adult in good health. V and J are TRBV5-1 and TRBJ1-4; maybe TRBD1 (5 bases). The source was peripheral blood, collected on day 0 of AZD1222 vaccination. The CDR3 sequence is CASSPGVGEKLFF. As DNA, the CDR3 is TGCGCCAGCAGCCCGGGGGTTGGGGAAAAACTGTTTTTT.